This TCR beta chain was identified in a study of early T cells in non-severe SARS-CoV-2 infection. On the study more broadly: Chains were unpaired, as sequencing was done on bulk RNA from unsorted whole blood. Overall study findings and caveats: Private and CD4 specificities were missed by VDJdb matching, skewed to anti-spike CD8.

Germline V gene lookup returns CDR1 SGHAT and CDR2 FQNNGV. V dropped 2 bases and J dropped 0 bases, with 20 bases sitting between them. There are 19 residues in the CDR3. Individual cDNA molecules each received unique molecular identifiers attached to them. TCRdb fed the 5' RACE reads into MiXCR, producing one record per CDR3 protein. The sample contains 30,000 to 35,000 distinct CDR3 sequences, approximately 4.6% of which appear only once. This clonotype was observed many times. Its specificity is not known. This TCR was recovered from an adult who was a healthcare worker with PCR-confirmed SARS-CoV-2 infection or an uninfected control (not recorded which). Sequenced: whole blood. The rearrangement joins TRBV11-2 to TRBJ2-4; TRBD1 might be the D (5 bases). This chain's CDR3 is CASSLNQGATSIAKNIQYF. The CDR3 DNA reads TGTGCCAGCAGCTTAAATCAGGGCGCGACTTCCATAGCCAAAAACATTCAGTACTTC.